These 24 T cell receptor beta chains originate from one sample sequenced in a study of blood T cell repertoires in COVID-19. Sequencing used immunoSEQ multiplex PCR; TCRdb keeps in-frame clones, though not all of them. The sample lists about 190,000 clones, approximately 90% seen once, with around 1% in the top ten. Sequencing was performed on peripheral blood. These receptors all stem from a woman aged 18-30 years who had recovered from COVID-19.

In its sample, this clone was seen once. The chain combines TRBV24-1 with TRBJ2-2, with TRBD2 matching over 9 bases. Germline CDR1 and CDR2: KGHDR and SFDVKD. J was trimmed by 5 bases and V by 3 bases; bases with no gene match: 12. The length of the CDR3 is 18 residues. The CDR3 spells CATSDRKGSGRGTGELFF. CDR3 coding DNA: TGTGCCACCAGTGATAGGAAAGGTAGCGGGAGAGGGACCGGGGAGCTGTTTTTT.

This clone was counted once. The chain recombines TRBV5-4 with TRBJ2-2; the match to TRBD1 covers 7 bases. The germline gives CDR1 SGHNT, CDR2 YYREEE (reference sequence). The V segment lost 4 bases and the J segment 2 bases; nucleotides outside the gene matches: 11. The length of the CDR3 is 17 residues. CDR3: CASSTLLGTANTGELFF. CDR3 DNA: TGTGCCAGCAGCACCCTTCTAGGGACAGCTAACACCGGGGAGCTGTTTTTT.

This chain uses TRBV24-1 with TRBJ2-1; the D gene is possibly TRBD2 (6 bases). The CDR3 length is 16 residues. V was cut by 4 bases and J by 6 bases, with 18 bases left in between. Germline values: CDR1 KGHDR, CDR2 SFDVKD. The CDR3: CATSDLTGTGINEQFF. DNA of the CDR3: TGTGCCACCAGTGACCTGACCGGGACTGGGATCAATGAGCAGTTCTTC.

This chain links TRBV2 with TRBJ2-3; TRBD1 matches 8 bases. V lost 4 bases and J lost 2; bases outside the gene matches: 5. The CDR3 length is 15 residues. The V gene's germline CDR1 is SNHLY and CDR2 FYNNEI. The CDR3 is CASSGDRQVTDTQYF. The CDR3 DNA reads as TGTGCCAGCAGTGGGGACAGGCAGGTCACAGATACGCAGTATTTT.

The genes are TRBV7-2 and TRBJ2-3, with 10 positions matching TRBD1. The CDR3 runs to 16 residues. With 2 bases clipped from V and 3 bases from J, the junction kept 5 bases outside the gene matches. The germline CDR1 and CDR2 sequences are SGHTA and FQGNSA. DNA for the CDR3: TGTGCCAGCAGCTTAACTGGGACAGGGGTGACAGATACGCAGTATTTT. Encoded protein: CASSLTGTGVTDTQYF.

V gene TRBV29-1 combines with J gene TRBJ2-7; weak D call: TRBD2 (5 bases). V lost 4 bases to trimming and J lost 0 bases, with 7 bases between them. The CDR3 runs 12 residues. CDR1 and CDR2 (germline): SQVTM, ANQGSEA. This CDR3 reads CSVGRDSYEQYF. The CDR3 region has the DNA TGCAGCGTTGGCCGGGACTCCTACGAGCAGTACTTC.

V and J are TRBV19 and TRBJ2-5, with 7 bases aligning to TRBD2. Losses at the gene ends were 1 base for V and 4 bases for J; bases not matched to a gene: 3. CDR1 is LNHDA and CDR2 is SQIVND in the germline V gene (reference sequence). CDR3 length equals 14 residues. CDR3 coding DNA: TGTGCCAGTAGTATAGGAACTAGCGTAGAGACCCAGTACTTC. This codes for CASSIGTSVETQYF.

The chain links TRBV11-1 to TRBJ2-1; no clear D. V was shortened by 1 base and J by 4 bases, with 8 bases between the two germline ends. Germline lookup yields CDR1 SGHAT and CDR2 FQDESV (reference sequence). This CDR3 comprises 14 residues. The chain's CDR3 is CASSLENGYNEQFF. CDR3 nucleotide sequence: TGTGCCAGCAGCTTAGAGAACGGGTACAATGAGCAGTTCTTC.

The chain carries TRBV7-9 and TRBJ2-6; D is unresolved. This CDR3 has 15 residues. V was pared by 2 bases and J by 4 bases, with 9 bases between. Germline CDR1 reads SEHNR; CDR2 reads FQNEAQ (reference sequence). In DNA, the CDR3 is TGTGCCAGCAGCTTACAAGCAGGCGGGGCCAACGTCCTGACTTTC. This sequence encodes CASSLQAGGANVLTF.

The V gene is TRBV7-2, the J gene TRBJ1-3; D may be TRBD1 (6 bases). This CDR3 has 15 amino acids. CDR1 SGHTA and CDR2 FQGNSA come from the germline V gene. The germline V and J ends were trimmed by 1 base and 2 bases, with 9 bases remaining between them. CDR3 sequence: CASSLVGDTGNTIYF. In DNA form, the CDR3 reads TGTGCCAGCAGCTTAGTAGGGGACACTGGAAACACCATATATTTT.

V gene TRBV30 combines with J gene TRBJ1-5, with 8 bases identical to TRBD1. The V gene end was trimmed by 3 bases and the J gene end by 5 bases; junction bases not matched to a gene: 12. The CDR3 loop spans 16 amino acids. CDR1 and CDR2 from the germline V gene are GTSNPN and SVGIG (reference sequence). The DNA for the CDR3 is TGTGCCTGGAGCTTTGGACAGGGACCGATTGATCAGCCCCAGCATTTT. This sequence encodes CAWSFGQGPIDQPQHF.

The chain employs TRBV4-1 and TRBJ1-1, with 9 bases matching TRBD1. The germline gives CDR1 MGHRA, CDR2 YSYEKL. The CDR3 is 14 amino acids. V lost 3 bases and J lost 1; bases outside the gene matches: 0. This chain's CDR3 is CASSQTGGNTEAFF. The CDR3 DNA reads as TGCGCCAGCAGCCAGACAGGGGGGAACACTGAAGCTTTCTTT.

The rearrangement joins TRBV6-2 or TRBV6-3 to TRBJ1-1; 7 bases are shared with TRBD1. The CDR3 totals 13 residues. Germline assignment: CDR1 MNHEY and CDR2 SVGEGT. V lost 4 bases and J lost 4; bases outside the gene matches: 3. The CDR3 protein is CASSSHRGTEAFF. For the CDR3, the DNA is TGTGCCAGCAGTTCCCACAGGGGCACTGAAGCTTTCTTT.

The CDR3 nucleotides are TGTGCCAGCAGTTTAACACAGGGCGGGGGCACTGAAGCTTTCTTT. Residues: CASSLTQGGGTEAFF. J is TRBJ1-1 and V is TRBV27, with TRBD1 as a possible D gene (6 bases). Trimming stripped 2 bases from V and 4 bases from J, with 14 bases between. Per the germline V gene, CDR1 is MNHEY and CDR2 is SMNVEV (reference sequence). The CDR3 is made up of 15 amino acids.

The J gene is TRBJ2-2, the V gene TRBV6-6, with 13 positions matching TRBD2. V lost 7 bases and J lost 6; bases outside the gene matches: 5. This CDR3 is built from 15 residues. Germline assignment: CDR1 MNHNY and CDR2 SVGAGI (reference sequence). CDR3 nucleotide sequence: TGTGCCAGCACTTGGACTAGCGGGAGATCCGGGGAGCTGTTTTTT. Residues: CASTWTSGRSGELFF.

The V and J genes are TRBV7-2 and TRBJ2-7; 9 nucleotides line up with TRBD1. J lost 2 bases, V lost 4 bases, and 6 bases had no gene match. CDR3 length equals 15 residues. Germline V CDR1 and CDR2: SGHTA, FQGNSA. DNA for the CDR3: TGTGCCAGCAGCTACACCGGGACAGGGACCTACGAGCAGTACTTC. This gives the protein CASSYTGTGTYEQYF. The full variable domain, its missing parts supplied by reference TRBV7-2 and TRBJ2-7, is GAGVSQSPSNKVTEKGKDVELRCDPISGHTALYWYRQSLGQGLEFLIYFQGNSAPDKSGLPSDRFSAERTGGSVSTLTIQRTQQEDSAVYLCASSYTGTGTYEQYFGPGTRLTVT.

The chain joins TRBV23-1 to TRBJ2-7; 9 bases map to TRBD2. TRBV23-1 is flagged as an ORF with uncertain function. J was trimmed by 4 bases and V by 0 bases; bases with no gene match: 28. The CDR3 contains 23 residues. CDR3 loop: CASSQSIARGCQSSGRMGYEQYV. CDR3 in DNA: TGCGCCAGCAGTCAATCAATAGCTAGGGGTTGTCAGTCCAGCGGGAGGATGGGTTACGAGCAGTACGTC.

This clone was observed a single time. CDR3 DNA sequence: TGTGCCAGTAGTTCGGGACAGAGCTCCTACAATGAGCAGTTCTTC. Its translation: CASSSGQSSYNEQFF. The chain carries TRBV19 and TRBJ2-1, with TRBD1 matching 7 bases. The length of the CDR3 is 15 residues. V lost 5 bases and J lost 0; bases outside the gene matches: 4. CDR1 and CDR2 (germline): LNHDA, SQIVND (reference sequence).

The chain joins TRBV2 to TRBJ1-4, with 9 bases that match TRBD1. CDR1 is SNHLY and CDR2 is FYNNEI in the germline V gene. CDR3 length: 14 residues. V lost 4 bases and J lost 7; bases outside the gene matches: 4. As DNA, the CDR3 is TGTGCCAGCAGTGTACAGGGGGCTCGTGAAAAACTGTTTTTT. Its protein is CASSVQGAREKLFF.

The chain recombines TRBV6-5 with TRBJ2-1, with TRBD2 identical over 7 bases. Germline V gene data show CDR1 as MNHEY and CDR2 as SVGAGI. CDR3 size: 13 residues. V lost 2 bases and J lost 8; bases outside the gene matches: 3. The CDR3 loop reads CASSYRLADEQFF. CDR3 coding DNA: TGTGCCAGCAGTTACCGACTAGCCGATGAGCAGTTCTTC.

The chain uses TRBV15 and TRBJ1-3; TRBD1 might be the D (6 bases). V was clipped by 5 bases and J by 2 bases, with 13 bases between them. The CDR3 loop spans 15 amino acids. Germline V lookup: CDR1 LNHNV, CDR2 YYDKDF (reference sequence). CDR3 nucleotides: TGTGCCACCAGCGGGGGCAGGGGAACTGGAAACACCATATATTTT. It specifies CATSGGRGTGNTIYF.

The chain couples TRBV5-1 to TRBJ2-5; the match to TRBD2 covers 8 bases. V lost 5 bases to trimming and J lost 4 bases; unmatched junction nucleotides: 4. The CDR3 loop spans 13 amino acids. Germline values: CDR1 SGHRS, CDR2 YFSETQ. The DNA for the CDR3 is TGCGCCAGCAGTGGTCTAGCGGGAGAGACCCAGTACTTC. Translated: CASSGLAGETQYF.

The chain has TRBV3-1 (or the pseudogene TRBV3-2) and TRBJ1-5; D possibly corresponds to TRBD1 (6 bases). Trimming left V 1 base short and J 9 bases short, with 13 bases between. Germline V CDR1 and CDR2: LGHDT, YNNKEL (reference sequence). This CDR3 comprises 14 residues. The CDR3 bases are TGTGCCAGCAGCCAAGGACAGGTGGGCTGGCCCCAGCATTTT. Its protein product is CASSQGQVGWPQHF.

CDR3: CSASLGRIGISPLHF. In DNA, the CDR3 is TGCAGTGCTAGTTTGGGCAGGATTGGTATTTCACCCCTCCACTTT. J is TRBJ1-6 and V is TRBV20-1, with D unresolved. Germline lookup yields CDR1 DFQATT and CDR2 SNEGSKA (reference sequence). The CDR3 extends over 15 amino acids. V lost 3 bases and J 9 bases, leaving 18 bases between the germline ends.